This passage covers 27 T cell receptor beta chains from one sample sequenced in a study of radiotherapy plus CTLA-4 blockade in lung cancer listed by TCRdb under 2018. Library construction relied on the immunoSEQ multiplex PCR assay. TCRdb took over this immuneACCESS table, retaining in-frame rearrangements with V and J assigned. Such tables are incomplete; in checked studies, under half of the missing clones stem from an unresolved V gene, and the remainder is unexplained. The sample table records about 97,000 clones; around 79% of these occur just once. Together, the top ten hold 2.5% to 3% of the sample. Material: peripheral blood, obtained from a patient treated with radiotherapy plus ipilimumab. These receptors were taken from a human donor with non-small cell lung cancer who had a partial response to radiotherapy plus ipilimumab. Some clones in this sample may be carry-over from other donors' samples.

The count of this clone is one. The rearrangement uses TRBV7-6 and TRBJ1-1; D ambiguous. Per germline, CDR1 SGHVS and CDR2 FNYEAQ. The CDR3 is made up of 13 amino acids. The ends were cut back, 5 bases at V and 6 bases at J, with 13 bases in the middle. CDR3 nucleotide sequence: TGTGCCAGCAGCCAAGCGGGGTTCGCTGAAGCTTTCTTT. Residues: CASSQAGFAEAFF.

This chain connects TRBV27 to TRBJ2-1; 8 positions match TRBD2. The CDR3 runs to 15 residues. Germline V CDR1 and CDR2: MNHEY, SMNVEV (reference sequence). The V gene end was trimmed by 1 base and the J gene end by 6 bases; junction bases not matched to a gene: 5. For the CDR3, the DNA is TGTGCCAGCAGTTTATTCGGGGGGGGAATCAATGAGCAGTTCTTC. This codes for CASSLFGGGINEQFF.

V is TRBV7-3 and J is TRBJ2-2; D may be TRBD2 (6 bases). The ends were cut back, 5 bases at V and 4 bases at J, with 17 bases in the middle. From germline, CDR1 is SGHTA and CDR2 FQGTGA. The CDR3 contains 16 residues. The CDR3 bases are TGTGCCAGCAGCCCAAGGGGACTGGCCCCCACCGGGGAGCTGTTTTTT. Translated, it gives CASSPRGLAPTGELFF.

This chain uses TRBV19 with TRBJ1-3, with TRBD1 identical over 10 bases. The CDR3 totals 18 residues. The germline gives CDR1 LNHDA, CDR2 SQIVND (reference sequence). V lost 5 bases and J lost 4; bases outside the gene matches: 14. CDR3 sequence reads: CASSAGTGVESSGNTIYF. In DNA, the CDR3 is TGTGCCAGTAGTGCCGGGACAGGGGTTGAGTCGTCGGGAAACACCATATATTTT.

The chain links TRBV18 to TRBJ2-7; 10 nucleotides align to TRBD2. The CDR3 is made up of 15 amino acids. V lost 4 bases to trimming and J lost 4 bases; unmatched junction nucleotides: 7. Germline V gives CDR1 KGHSH, CDR2 LQKENI. CDR3 region: CASSQSSGGAYEQYF. The CDR3 bases are TGTGCCAGCTCACAGTCCAGCGGGGGGGCTTACGAGCAGTACTTC. The variable domain in full, with the rest retrieved from reference TRBV18 and TRBJ2-7, is NAGVMQNPRHLVRRRGQEARLRCSPMKGHSHVYWYRQLPEEGLKFMVYLQKENIIDESGMPKERFSAEFPKEGPSILRIQQVVRGDSAAYFCASSQSSGGAYEQYFGPGTRLTVT.

This chain connects TRBV25-1 to TRBJ1-3; the D gene is possibly TRBD1 (5 bases). Germline values: CDR1 MGHDK, CDR2 SYGVNS. The V and J ends lost 8 bases and 1 base respectively, with 12 bases between them. This CDR3 has 14 residues. CDR3 protein: CASWAGISGNTIYF. The CDR3 coding sequence is TGTGCCAGCTGGGCAGGGATATCTGGAAACACCATATATTTT. Filled out from reference TRBV25-1 and TRBJ1-3, the complete variable domain reads EADIYQTPRYLVIGTGKKITLECSQTMGHDKMYWYQQDPGMELHLIHYSYGVNSTEKGDLSSESTVSRIRTEHFPLTLESARPSHTSQYLCASWAGISGNTIYFGEGSWLTVV.

The chain combines TRBV30 with TRBJ1-1; weak D call: TRBD1 (5 bases). There are 11 residues in the CDR3. Germline CDR1 and CDR2: GTSNPN and SVGIG (reference sequence). V was pared by 3 bases and J by 11 bases, with 13 bases between. The CDR3 spells CAWRVGGEAFF. Written as DNA, the CDR3 is TGTGCCTGGAGGGTTGGGGGGGAGGCTTTCTTT.

The CDR3 bases are TGTGCCAGCACCCATGGGCAGTACACAGATACGCAGTATTTT. Translation: CASTHGQYTDTQYF. The chain recombines TRBV28 with TRBJ2-3; D is unclear. Germline V gives CDR1 MDHEN, CDR2 SYDVKM. V lost 7 bases and J 2 bases, leaving 13 bases between the germline ends. The CDR3 spans 14 residues.

This clone was found a few times. The chain is built from TRBV5-1 and TRBJ2-1; 8 bases map to TRBD2. Per the germline V gene, CDR1 is SGHRS and CDR2 is YFSETQ. The CDR3 is made up of 13 amino acids. J lost 10 bases, V lost 1 base, and 4 bases had no gene match. Here the CDR3 DNA reads TGCGCCAGCAGCTTGCGGGAGGGCCGGGAGCAGTTCTTC. Encoded protein: CASSLREGREQFF.

This clone was observed a few times. The chain joins TRBV19 to TRBJ1-5; D unresolved. The germline gives CDR1 LNHDA, CDR2 SQIVND (reference sequence). The CDR3 is made up of 15 amino acids. Trimming shortened V by 3 bases and J by 9 bases, and 18 bases separated the two germline ends. In DNA, the CDR3 is TGTGCCAGTAGTATTCCCCCAGCCTGGGAGCGGCCCCAGCATTTT. Protein product: CASSIPPAWERPQHF.

The chain links TRBV27 to TRBJ2-2; tentative D call: TRBD1 (5 bases). Trimming took 6 bases from V and 4 from J, leaving 15 bases between them. The CDR3 totals 15 residues. Germline-derived CDR1 and CDR2 are MNHEY and SMNVEV (reference sequence). The CDR3: CASSPRESSTGELFF. CDR3 bases: TGTGCCAGCAGCCCCAGGGAATCGAGCACCGGGGAGCTGTTTTTT.

A single count supports this clone. This chain links TRBV5-1 with TRBJ2-3; 16 positions agree with TRBD2. Germline trimming cut 3 bases from V and 4 bases from J; bases unmatched to any gene: 8. Looked up from germline, CDR1 is SGHRS and CDR2 is YFSETQ. This CDR3 is built from 18 residues. CDR3 region: CASSSGLAGGKISDTQYF. The CDR3 nucleotides are TGCGCCAGCAGCTCGGGACTAGCGGGGGGGAAGATATCAGATACGCAGTATTTT.

This clone came up once. The chain carries TRBV29-1 and TRBJ1-2; 8 bases agree with TRBD1. This CDR3 has 13 amino acids. J lost 6 bases, V lost 3 bases, and 6 bases had no gene match. From germline, CDR1 is SQVTM and CDR2 ANQGSEA. CDR3 coding DNA: TGCAGCGTTGAGAGGGCAGGGGGCAATGGCTACACCTTC. Residues: CSVERAGGNGYTF.

This sequence joins TRBV6-5 and TRBJ1-2; 8 bases are a match to TRBD1. V was pared by 4 bases and J by 4 bases, with 11 bases of the junction left unmatched. Germline assignment: CDR1 MNHEY and CDR2 SVGAGI. The CDR3 loop spans 16 amino acids. CDR3 in amino acids: CASSSDRDRVFYGYTF. The CDR3 coding sequence is TGTGCCAGCAGTTCGGACAGGGATAGGGTTTTCTATGGCTACACCTTC.

The V call is TRBV27, the J call TRBJ2-5, with TRBD2 matching over 9 bases. The DNA end lines up better with TRBJ2-7; the J call may be wrong. CDR3 length: 13 amino acids. The germline V gene encodes CDR1 MNHEY and CDR2 SMNVEV (reference sequence). The CDR3 DNA reads TGTGCCAGCAGGGAAGCGGGAGGCTACGAGCAGTACTTC. Its translation: CASREAGGYEQYF.

The rearrangement joins TRBV7-3 to TRBJ1-5; 7 bases agree with TRBD1. With 5 bases clipped from V and 4 bases from J, the junction kept 2 bases outside the gene matches. The CDR3 runs 13 residues. Germline V CDR1 and CDR2: SGHTA, FQGTGA. Here the CDR3 reads CASSTQGNQPQHF. CDR3 nucleotides: TGTGCCAGCAGCACACAGGGGAATCAGCCCCAGCATTTT.

The V call is TRBV5-1, the J call TRBJ2-1; perhaps TRBD1 as D (6 bases). The ends were cut back, 3 bases at V and 2 bases at J, with 9 bases in the middle. CDR3 length equals 14 residues. CDR1 and CDR2 from the germline V gene are SGHRS and YFSETQ. The CDR3, as DNA: TGCGCCAGCAGCTCACAGGGTACCTACAATGAGCAGTTCTTC. This encodes CASSSQGTYNEQFF.

The chain is built from TRBV4-2 and TRBJ1-3; a weak D match, TRBD1 (6 bases). Trimming stripped 4 bases from V and 4 bases from J, with 11 bases between. Germline V gene lookup returns CDR1 LGHNA and CDR2 YNFKEQ. The CDR3 loop spans 14 amino acids. The CDR3, as DNA: TGTGCCAGCAGCCGTACAGGGTCAGGAAACACCATATATTTT. Translated, it gives CASSRTGSGNTIYF.

This chain uses TRBV15 with TRBJ2-3; TRBD2 might be the D (6 bases). The V end lost 0 bases, the J end lost 3 bases, and 10 bases lay between the germline ends. The CDR3 has 15 residues. Per the germline V gene, CDR1 is LNHNV and CDR2 is YYDKDF (reference sequence). CDR3 region: CATSRDRTITDTQYF. The DNA of the CDR3 is TGTGCCACCAGCAGAGATCGGACTATAACAGATACGCAGTATTTT.

This chain connects TRBV29-1 to TRBJ1-2, with D possibly matching TRBD1 (6 bases). The CDR3 is made up of 15 amino acids. Trimming shortened V by 1 base and J by 4 bases, and 16 bases separated the two germline ends. Germline V CDR1 and CDR2: SQVTM, ANQGSEA. DNA of the CDR3: TGCAGCGTTGAAGTCTTTAGGACAGCTCCCTATGGCTACACCTTC. The encoded protein is CSVEVFRTAPYGYTF.

In DNA, the CDR3 is TGTGCCAGCAGCTTAGATCAGACCGGTCTAGCCGGCGGAGATACGCAGTATTTT. It codes for CASSLDQTGLAGGDTQYF. The rearrangement uses TRBV11-2 and TRBJ2-3, with D tentatively TRBD2 (5 bases). V lost 0 bases and J lost 5, with 21 bases in between. Per germline, CDR1 SGHAT and CDR2 FQNNGV. CDR3 length: 18 residues.

The chain combines TRBV4-2 with TRBJ2-2, with 8 nucleotides matching TRBD2. Germline V gene lookup returns CDR1 LGHNA and CDR2 YNFKEQ. The CDR3 extends over 16 amino acids. With 5 bases clipped from V and 0 bases from J, the junction kept 5 bases outside the gene matches. The CDR3 sequence is CASSTQAGANTGELFF. DNA for the CDR3: TGTGCCAGCAGCACCCAAGCGGGGGCGAACACCGGGGAGCTGTTTTTT.

The chain joins TRBV13 to TRBJ2-1; no clear D gene. This CDR3 comprises 13 residues. Germline V CDR1 and CDR2: PRHDT, FYEKMQ (reference sequence). The V end lost 5 bases, the J end lost 4 bases, and 9 bases lay between the germline ends. The CDR3, as DNA: TGTGCCAGCAGCCTGACTCGGTACAATGAGCAGTTCTTC. This translates into CASSLTRYNEQFF.

The genes are TRBV7-9 and TRBJ2-3; D possibly corresponds to TRBD2 (5 bases). Germline CDR1 is SEHNR and CDR2 is FQNEAQ (reference sequence). The CDR3 spans 15 residues. Trimming cost V 3 bases and J 2 bases, with 12 bases left between them. Here the CDR3 reads CASSLSSGSTDTQYF. CDR3 sequence (DNA): TGTGCCAGCAGCTTGTCCAGCGGCTCCACAGATACGCAGTATTTT.

The chain has TRBV21-1 and TRBJ2-7; TRBD2 is taken as the D call from the table, unchecked against the DNA. TRBV21-1 is deemed a pseudogene. This CDR3 has 14 residues. The CDR3 loop is CASSRQISGYEQYF. CDR3 DNA: TGTGCCAGCAGTAGACAGATTAGCGGTTACGAGCAGTACTTC.

The V gene is TRBV6-4, the J gene TRBJ2-2; 14 nucleotides match TRBD2. V gave up 8 bases and J gave up 3 bases; unmatched junction bases: 11. In germline, CDR1 is MRHNA, CDR2 SNTAGT. This CDR3 has 18 amino acids. CDR3 sequence: CASLSGTSGGSDTGELFF. CDR3 in DNA: TGTGCCAGCCTTTCAGGGACTAGCGGGGGCTCAGACACCGGGGAGCTGTTTTTT.

This chain uses TRBV9 with TRBJ2-1; 9 nucleotides agree with TRBD1. Germline values: CDR1 SGDLS, CDR2 YYNGEE. The CDR3 totals 15 residues. After removal of 4 bases from V and 1 base from J, the junction contained 3 bases not matched to a gene. The CDR3, as DNA: TGTGCCAGCAGCCCGGGACAGGGTTCCTACAATGAGCAGTTCTTC. This codes for CASSPGQGSYNEQFF.